One sample yielded the 17 T cell receptor beta chains listed below, sequenced in a study of identical twins. TCRdb re-derived calls from the 5' RACE reads in MiXCR, one entry per CDR3 protein. The sample yields around 450,000 distinct CDR3 sequences, 14% seen once. The data also belong to a second study, concerning yellow fever vaccine responses in identical twins.

The sample taken for sequencing was CD4+ T cells sorted from blood. The receptor source for this set is a woman younger than 35 in good health.

This clonotype has a handful of counts. V is TRBV20-1 and J is TRBJ2-2; D is uncertain. The CDR3 consists of 12 residues. Germline lookup yields CDR1 DFQATT and CDR2 SNEGSKA (reference sequence). V was shortened by 0 bases and J by 7 bases, with 6 bases between the two germline ends. The CDR3, as DNA: TGCAGTGCTAGAGATACCAACGGGGAGCTGTTTTTT. Its translation is CSARDTNGELFF.

The rearrangement links TRBV5-1 to TRBJ1-2; D unresolved. Trimming took 2 bases from V and 7 from J, leaving 12 bases between them. CDR3 length: 13 residues. Germline CDR1 reads SGHRS; CDR2 reads YFSETQ. The CDR3 nucleotides read TGCGCCAGCAGCTTCACAATCACGGGTGGCTACACCTTC. Amino acid sequence: CASSFTITGGYTF.

The chain couples TRBV29-1 to TRBJ2-3; 7 bases fit TRBD1. CDR1 and CDR2 from the germline V gene are SQVTM and ANQGSEA. The junction had 10 bases not matched to a gene; V was cut back by 7 bases and J by 3 bases. This CDR3 region has 14 residues. The CDR3 DNA is TGCAGCGCTGCCCTGACAGGGACAACAGATACGCAGTATTTT. As protein: CSAALTGTTDTQYF.

This clonotype has ten or more counts. The gene calls are TRBV12-3 or TRBV12-4 and TRBJ2-2; D remains ambiguous. V dropped 5 bases and J dropped 0 bases, with 7 bases sitting between them. The CDR3 is made up of 14 amino acids. In DNA, the CDR3 is TGTGCCAGCAGTCCCAGAACGAACACCGGGGAGCTGTTTTTT. Its translation is CASSPRTNTGELFF.

This clonotype was seen more than once but under ten times. V gene TRBV7-9 combines with J gene TRBJ2-7; 7 positions agree with TRBD1. The CDR3 length is 13 residues. Germline V gene sequence: CDR1 SEHNR, CDR2 FQNEAQ (reference sequence). Losses at the gene ends were 1 base for V and 4 bases for J; bases not matched to a gene: 1. DNA for the CDR3: TGTGCCAGCAGCTTAGGGACAGGTTACGAGCAGTACTTC. This encodes CASSLGTGYEQYF.

This clonotype has only a few counts. The chain joins TRBV2 to TRBJ2-2; D gene unclear. This CDR3 contains 14 residues. In germline, CDR1 is SNHLY, CDR2 FYNNEI. V gave up 3 bases and J gave up 1 base, with 6 bases separating them. In nucleotides, the CDR3 is TGTGCCAGCAGTGATCATAGGAACACCGGGGAGCTGTTTTTT. Its translation is CASSDHRNTGELFF.

The rearrangement joins TRBV7-2 to TRBJ2-7, with TRBD2 matching 7 bases. V gave up 2 bases and J gave up 0 bases; unmatched junction bases: 4. The CDR3 runs to 15 residues. Per germline, CDR1 SGHTA and CDR2 FQGNSA. CDR3 sequence reads: CASSLHLAVSYEQYF. CDR3 DNA: TGTGCCAGCAGCTTACACCTAGCGGTCTCCTACGAGCAGTACTTC.

This clonotype was observed many times. The V and J genes are TRBV29-1 and TRBJ2-3, with D possibly being TRBD1 (5 bases). The V gene lost 5 bases and the J gene lost 4 bases, with 16 bases spanning the gap. Germline V gives CDR1 SQVTM, CDR2 ANQGSEA. The CDR3 has 14 amino acids. The CDR3 loop is CSVLLQGRADTQYF. For the CDR3, the DNA is TGCAGCGTTCTTCTCCAGGGCAGGGCAGATACGCAGTATTTT.

This clonotype appeared many times. This chain links TRBV6-1 with TRBJ1-1; D gene ambiguous. The CDR3 runs 13 residues. The V end was cut by 5 bases, the J end by 0 bases, with 7 bases between. Germline loops: CDR1 MNHNS, CDR2 SASEGT. The CDR3 loop reads CASSTGMNTEAFF. CDR3 bases: TGTGCCAGCAGTACGGGGATGAACACTGAAGCTTTCTTT.

The chain has TRBV7-2 and TRBJ2-3, with no clear D. The V gene lost 4 bases and the J gene lost 2 bases, with 16 bases spanning the gap. This CDR3 contains 16 residues. Germline CDR1 and CDR2: SGHTA and FQGNSA. DNA for the CDR3: TGTGCCAGCAGCTACCTTCTCAAACGTTCCACAGATACGCAGTATTTT. It encodes CASSYLLKRSTDTQYF.

This clonotype has a handful of counts. This sequence joins TRBV18 and TRBJ1-6; possibly TRBD1 for D (5 bases). The germline V gene has CDR1 KGHSH and CDR2 LQKENI. Trimming cost V 3 bases and J 8 bases, with 14 bases left between them. CDR3 length equals 15 residues. Here the CDR3 DNA reads TGTGCCAGCTCACCTAATCCAGGGTGGGATTCACCCCTCCACTTT. Amino acid sequence: CASSPNPGWDSPLHF. Supplemented by reference TRBV18 and TRBJ1-6, the full variable domain reads NAGVMQNPRHLVRRRGQEARLRCSPMKGHSHVYWYRQLPEEGLKFMVYLQKENIIDESGMPKERFSAEFPKEGPSILRIQQVVRGDSAAYFCASSPNPGWDSPLHFGNGTRLTVT.

This chain connects TRBV5-1 to TRBJ1-2; D perhaps matches TRBD1 (5 bases). The germline V and J ends were trimmed by 3 bases and 4 bases, with 10 bases remaining between them. The germline V gene has CDR1 SGHRS and CDR2 YFSETQ. There are 13 residues in the CDR3. DNA for the CDR3: TGCGCCAGCAGCTGGGACGCCGTCTATGGCTACACCTTC. This sequence encodes CASSWDAVYGYTF. The full variable domain, with the rest looked up from reference TRBV5-1 and TRBJ1-2, is KAGVTQTPRYLIKTRGQQVTLSCSPISGHRSVSWYQQTPGQGLQFLFEYFSETQRNKGNFPGRFSGRQFSNSRSEMNVSTLELGDSALYLCASSWDAVYGYTFGSGTRLTVV.

This clonotype was seen only a few times. This sequence joins TRBV6-1 and TRBJ2-7; maybe TRBD1 (6 bases). This CDR3 comprises 15 residues. CDR1 is MNHNS, CDR2 SASEGT, per germline. V lost 3 bases to trimming and J lost 2 bases, with 14 bases between them. The CDR3 DNA sequence: TGTGCCAGCAGTGACTTCTCCAGGGGAACCTACGAGCAGTACTTC. Its translation is CASSDFSRGTYEQYF.

Only a few counts were recorded for this clonotype. The rearrangement joins TRBV2 to TRBJ2-5; D perhaps matches TRBD1 (6 bases). CDR3 size: 15 residues. Germline loops: CDR1 SNHLY, CDR2 FYNNEI. Trimming removed 10 bases at V and 0 bases at J, with 18 bases between. CDR3 coding DNA: TGTGCCACCCAGAGACAGGCCACGTACCAAGAGACCCAGTACTTC. Its protein product is CATQRQATYQETQYF.

This clonotype was recorded many times. The J gene is TRBJ1-4, the V gene TRBV29-1; D remains ambiguous. This CDR3 is built from 11 residues. Trimming shortened V by 0 bases and J by 12 bases, and 8 bases separated the two germline ends. CDR1 and CDR2 from the germline V gene are SQVTM and ANQGSEA. In nucleotides, the CDR3 is TGCAGCGTTGAAGATCGAAGGGAACTGTTTTTT. Encoded protein: CSVEDRRELFF.

The sample holds many counts of this clonotype. The V call is TRBV29-1, the J call TRBJ2-4; 11 bases match TRBD1. Germline CDR1 reads SQVTM; CDR2 reads ANQGSEA. The CDR3 has 16 residues. With 6 bases clipped from V and 4 bases from J, the junction kept 11 bases outside the gene matches. The CDR3 region is CSVRIRDRGTKNIQYF. CDR3 coding DNA: TGCAGCGTGAGAATCCGGGACAGGGGGACAAAAAACATTCAGTACTTC.

There are a few counts of this clonotype. The chain recombines TRBV3-1 with TRBJ2-5; possibly TRBD1 or TRBD2 for D (5 bases each). The germline gives CDR1 LGHDT, CDR2 YNNKEL (reference sequence). V lost 4 bases and J lost 2, with 17 bases in between. The CDR3 is 16 amino acids. CDR3 sequence (DNA): TGTGCCAGCAGCCTCGCCGTAGATTGGGGGCAAGAGACCCAGTACTTC. Encoded protein: CASSLAVDWGQETQYF.